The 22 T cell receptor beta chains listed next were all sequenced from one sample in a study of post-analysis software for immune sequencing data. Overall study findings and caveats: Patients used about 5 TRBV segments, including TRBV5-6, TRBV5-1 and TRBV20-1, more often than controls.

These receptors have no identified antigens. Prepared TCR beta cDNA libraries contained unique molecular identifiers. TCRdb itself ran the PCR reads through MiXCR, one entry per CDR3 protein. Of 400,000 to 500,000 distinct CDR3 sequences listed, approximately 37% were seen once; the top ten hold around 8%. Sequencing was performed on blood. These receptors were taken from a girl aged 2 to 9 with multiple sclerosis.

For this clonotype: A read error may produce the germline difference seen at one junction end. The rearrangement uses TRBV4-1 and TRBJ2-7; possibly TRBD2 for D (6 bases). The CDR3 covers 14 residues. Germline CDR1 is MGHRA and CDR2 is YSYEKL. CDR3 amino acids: CASSWTRDSHEQYF. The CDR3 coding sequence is TGCGCCAGCAGTTGGACGCGGGACTCCCACGAGCAGTACTTC.

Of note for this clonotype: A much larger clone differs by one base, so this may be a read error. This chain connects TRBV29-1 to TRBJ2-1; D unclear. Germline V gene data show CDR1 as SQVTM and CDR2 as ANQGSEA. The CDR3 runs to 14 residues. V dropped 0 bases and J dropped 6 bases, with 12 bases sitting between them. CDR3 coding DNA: TGCAGCGTTGAAGATCTGTCCAGGCCCAATGAGCAGTTCTTC. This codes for CSVEDLSRPNEQFF.

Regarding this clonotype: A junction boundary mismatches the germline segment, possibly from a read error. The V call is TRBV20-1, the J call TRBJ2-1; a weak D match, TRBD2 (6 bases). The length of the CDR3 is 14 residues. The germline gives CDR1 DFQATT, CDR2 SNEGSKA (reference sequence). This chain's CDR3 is CSASRDSNYNGQFF. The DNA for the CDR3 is TGCAGTGCTAGTCGGGACTCGAACTACAATGGGCAGTTCTTC.

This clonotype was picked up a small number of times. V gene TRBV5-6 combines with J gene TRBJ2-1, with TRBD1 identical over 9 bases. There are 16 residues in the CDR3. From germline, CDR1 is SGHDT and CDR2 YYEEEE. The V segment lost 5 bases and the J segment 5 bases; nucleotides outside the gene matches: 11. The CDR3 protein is CASRSPGTGYNNEQFF. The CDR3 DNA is TGTGCCAGCAGGTCTCCCGGGACAGGGTATAACAATGAGCAGTTCTTC. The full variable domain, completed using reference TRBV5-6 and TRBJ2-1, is DAGVTQSPTHLIKTRGQQVTLRCSPKSGHDTVSWYQQALGQGPQFIFQYYEEEERQRGNFPDRFSGHQFPNYSSELNVNALLLGDSALYLCASRSPGTGYNNEQFFGPGTRLTVL.

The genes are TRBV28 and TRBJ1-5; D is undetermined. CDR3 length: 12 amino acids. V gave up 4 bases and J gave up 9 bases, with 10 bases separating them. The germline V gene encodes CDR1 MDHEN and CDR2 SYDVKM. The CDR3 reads CASSYPWMPQHF. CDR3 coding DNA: TGTGCCAGCAGTTACCCCTGGATGCCCCAGCATTTT.

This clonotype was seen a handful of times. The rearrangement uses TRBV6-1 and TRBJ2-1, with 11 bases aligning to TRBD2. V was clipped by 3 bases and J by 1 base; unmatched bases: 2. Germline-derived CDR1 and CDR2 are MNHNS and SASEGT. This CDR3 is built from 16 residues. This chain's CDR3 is CASSDPSGGSYNEQFF. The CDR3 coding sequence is TGTGCCAGCAGTGACCCTAGCGGGGGGTCCTACAATGAGCAGTTCTTC.

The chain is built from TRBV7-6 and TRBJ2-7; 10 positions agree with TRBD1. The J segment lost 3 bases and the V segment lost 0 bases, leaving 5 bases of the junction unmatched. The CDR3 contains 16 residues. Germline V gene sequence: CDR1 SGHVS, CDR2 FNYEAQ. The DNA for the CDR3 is TGTGCCAGCAGCTTAGCGCTTGGGACAGGGGTCTACGAGCAGTACTTC. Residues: CASSLALGTGVYEQYF.

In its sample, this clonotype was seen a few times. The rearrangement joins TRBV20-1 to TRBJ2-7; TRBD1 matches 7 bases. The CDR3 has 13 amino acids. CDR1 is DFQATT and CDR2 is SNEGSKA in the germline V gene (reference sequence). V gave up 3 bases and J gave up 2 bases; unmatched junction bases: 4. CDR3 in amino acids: CSASRDSTYEQYF. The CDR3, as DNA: TGCAGTGCTAGTAGGGACAGTACCTACGAGCAGTACTTC.

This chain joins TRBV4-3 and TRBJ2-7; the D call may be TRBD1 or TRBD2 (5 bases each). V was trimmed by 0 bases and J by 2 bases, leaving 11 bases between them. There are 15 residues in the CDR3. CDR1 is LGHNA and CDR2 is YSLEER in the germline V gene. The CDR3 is CASSQDFGATYEQYF. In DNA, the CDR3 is TGCGCCAGCAGCCAAGATTTCGGGGCAACCTACGAGCAGTACTTC.

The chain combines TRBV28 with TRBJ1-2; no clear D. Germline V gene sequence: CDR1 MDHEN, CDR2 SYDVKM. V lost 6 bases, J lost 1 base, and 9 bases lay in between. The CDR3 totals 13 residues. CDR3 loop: CASREQVNYGYTF. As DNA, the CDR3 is TGTGCCAGCAGGGAGCAGGTTAACTATGGCTACACCTTC.

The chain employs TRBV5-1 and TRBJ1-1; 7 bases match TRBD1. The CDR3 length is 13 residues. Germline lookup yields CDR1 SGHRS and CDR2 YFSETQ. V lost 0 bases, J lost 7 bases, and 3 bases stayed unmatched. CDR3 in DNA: TGCGCCAGCAGCTTGGCCCAGGGGGTTGAAGCTTTCTTT. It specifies CASSLAQGVEAFF.

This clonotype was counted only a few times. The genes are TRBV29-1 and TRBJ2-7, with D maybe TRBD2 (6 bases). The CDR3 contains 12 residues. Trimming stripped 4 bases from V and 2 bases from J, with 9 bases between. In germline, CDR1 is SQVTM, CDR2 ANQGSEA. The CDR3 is CSVVGLTYEQYF. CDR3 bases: TGCAGCGTTGTGGGACTTACCTACGAGCAGTACTTC.

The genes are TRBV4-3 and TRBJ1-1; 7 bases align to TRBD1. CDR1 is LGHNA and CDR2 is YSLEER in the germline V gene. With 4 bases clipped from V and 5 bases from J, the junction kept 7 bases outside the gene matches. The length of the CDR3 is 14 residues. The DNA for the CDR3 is TGCGCCAGCAGCCGCCTTACGGACAGGACTGAAGCTTTCTTT. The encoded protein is CASSRLTDRTEAFF.

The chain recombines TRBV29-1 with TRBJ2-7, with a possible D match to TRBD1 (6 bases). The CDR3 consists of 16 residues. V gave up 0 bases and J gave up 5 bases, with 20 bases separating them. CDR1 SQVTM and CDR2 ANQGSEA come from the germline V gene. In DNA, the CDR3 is TGCAGCGTTGAAGATCCAAGGCAGGGGCTTATGAACGAGCAGTACTTC. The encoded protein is CSVEDPRQGLMNEQYF.

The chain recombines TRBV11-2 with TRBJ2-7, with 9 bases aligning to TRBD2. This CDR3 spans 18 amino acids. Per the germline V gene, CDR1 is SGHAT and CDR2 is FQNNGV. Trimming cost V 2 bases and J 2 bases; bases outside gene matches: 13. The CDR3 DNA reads TGTGCCAGCAGCTTAAGTAGACCTAGCGGGAAGCAGGCCTACGAGCAGTACTTC. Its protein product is CASSLSRPSGKQAYEQYF.

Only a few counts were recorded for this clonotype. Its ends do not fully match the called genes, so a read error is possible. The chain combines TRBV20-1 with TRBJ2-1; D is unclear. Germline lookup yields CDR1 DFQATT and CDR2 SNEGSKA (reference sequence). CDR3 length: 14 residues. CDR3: CSARGNYFYDEQFF. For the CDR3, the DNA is TGCAGTGCTAGAGGGAACTACTTCTACGATGAGCAGTTCTTC.

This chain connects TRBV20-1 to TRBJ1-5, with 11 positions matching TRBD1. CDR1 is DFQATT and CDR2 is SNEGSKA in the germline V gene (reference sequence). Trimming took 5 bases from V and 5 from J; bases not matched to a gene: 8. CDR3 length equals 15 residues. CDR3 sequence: CSASPGQGVHQPQHF. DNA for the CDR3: TGCAGTGCTTCCCCGGGACAGGGGGTCCATCAGCCCCAGCATTTT.

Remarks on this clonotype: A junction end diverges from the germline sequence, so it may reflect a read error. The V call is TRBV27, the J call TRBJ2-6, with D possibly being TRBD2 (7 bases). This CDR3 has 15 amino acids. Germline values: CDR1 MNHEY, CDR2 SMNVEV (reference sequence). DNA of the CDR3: TGTGCCAGCAGCACCAAGGGGGGAGGGGCCAACGTCCGGACTTTC. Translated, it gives CASSTKGGGANVRTF. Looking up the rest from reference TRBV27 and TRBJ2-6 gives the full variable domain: EAQVTQNPRYLITVTGKKLTVTCSQNMNHEYMSWYRQDPGLGLRQIYYSMNVEVTDKGDVPEGYKVSRKEKRNFPLILESPSPNQTSLYFCASSTKGGGANVRTFGAGSRLTVL.

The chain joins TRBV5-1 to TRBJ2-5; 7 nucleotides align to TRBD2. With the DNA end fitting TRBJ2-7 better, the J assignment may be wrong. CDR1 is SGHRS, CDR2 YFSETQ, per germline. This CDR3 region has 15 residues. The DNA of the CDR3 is TGCGCCAGCAGCTTGATAAGCGGGGCTGACTACGAGCAGTACTTC. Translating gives CASSLISGADYEQYF.

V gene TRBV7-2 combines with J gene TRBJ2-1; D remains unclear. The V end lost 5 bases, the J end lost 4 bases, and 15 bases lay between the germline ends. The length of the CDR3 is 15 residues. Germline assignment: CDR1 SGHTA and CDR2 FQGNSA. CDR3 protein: CASSPVWGSYNEQFF. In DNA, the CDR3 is TGTGCCAGCAGCCCTGTTTGGGGATCTTACAATGAGCAGTTCTTC.

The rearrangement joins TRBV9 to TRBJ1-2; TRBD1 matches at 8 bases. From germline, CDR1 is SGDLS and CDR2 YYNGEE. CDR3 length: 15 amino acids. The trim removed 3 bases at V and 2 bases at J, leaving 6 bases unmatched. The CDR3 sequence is CASSAQRTGNYGYTF. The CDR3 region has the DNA TGTGCCAGCAGCGCACAGAGGACAGGGAACTATGGCTACACCTTC.

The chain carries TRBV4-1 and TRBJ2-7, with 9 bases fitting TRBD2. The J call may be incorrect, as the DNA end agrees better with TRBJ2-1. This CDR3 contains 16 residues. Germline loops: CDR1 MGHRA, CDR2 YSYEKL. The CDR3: CASSQVKLAGFDEQFF. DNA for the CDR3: TGCGCCAGCAGCCAAGTGAAACTAGCGGGTTTCGATGAGCAGTTCTTC.